Below are 11 T cell receptor beta chains sequenced from a single sample in a study of T cells in Graves' hyperthyroidism and ophthalmopathy. Amplified regions were TCR beta CDR3 sequences from RNA transcripts. The TCR CDR3 first-round RT-PCR relied on the HTBI primer set. TCRdb itself ran the multiplex PCR reads through MiXCR, one entry per CDR3 protein. This table holds hundreds of thousands of distinct CDR3 sequences, approximately 15% found once. Specimen: blood. All receptors derive from a middle-aged woman with Graves' hyperthyroidism.

In its sample, this clonotype was seen a few times. This chain joins TRBV7-2 and TRBJ1-2; D possibly corresponds to TRBD1 (6 bases). From germline, CDR1 is SGHTA and CDR2 FQGNSA. V gave up 3 bases and J gave up 3 bases, with 8 bases separating them. The CDR3 length is 13 residues. CDR3 sequence: CASSFSGDYGYTF. As DNA, the CDR3 is TGTGCCAGCAGCTTTTCAGGGGACTATGGCTACACCTTC.

The chain joins TRBV20-1 to TRBJ2-1; D is perhaps TRBD1 or TRBD2 (5 bases each). The CDR3 covers 17 residues. Trimming stripped 0 bases from V and 0 bases from J, with 15 bases between. Germline loops: CDR1 DFQATT, CDR2 SNEGSKA (reference sequence). The CDR3 DNA reads TGCAGTGCTAGAGATAGGGGTAGCGCCAGCTCCTACAATGAGCAGTTCTTC. It specifies CSARDRGSASSYNEQFF.

There are many counts of this clonotype. V gene TRBV20-1 combines with J gene TRBJ2-7; 9 bases are shared with TRBD2. In germline, CDR1 is DFQATT, CDR2 SNEGSKA (reference sequence). This CDR3 spans 13 amino acids. V lost 3 bases and J lost 0; bases outside the gene matches: 0. The CDR3 region has the DNA TGCAGTGCTAGTAGCGGGAGCTCCTACGAGCAGTACTTC. Its protein is CSASSGSSYEQYF.

This clonotype has a count of ten or more. The genes are TRBV7-9 and TRBJ2-1, with TRBD1 as a possible D gene (6 bases). Germline loops: CDR1 SEHNR, CDR2 FQNEAQ (reference sequence). Trimming cost V 7 bases and J 8 bases, with 6 bases left between them. The CDR3 length is 10 residues. The CDR3 DNA sequence: TGTGCCAGCAAGGGGGATGAGCAGTTCTTC. Its translation: CASKGDEQFF.

This clonotype was observed many times. The chain uses TRBV7-9 and TRBJ1-2; D perhaps matches TRBD1 (5 bases). Between the trimmed V and J ends, which lost 5 bases and 2 bases, there was a span of 12 bases. The CDR3 is made up of 14 amino acids. Germline V gene lookup returns CDR1 SEHNR and CDR2 FQNEAQ (reference sequence). The CDR3 DNA reads as TGTGCCAGCAGCGTCCGGGACTCCAACTATGGCTACACCTTC. This sequence encodes CASSVRDSNYGYTF.

This clonotype came up many times. The genes are TRBV12-3 or TRBV12-4 and TRBJ2-1; 12 bases fit TRBD2. J was trimmed by 4 bases and V by 3 bases; bases with no gene match: 10. This CDR3 has 18 residues. The CDR3 reads CASSFRRGLAGSYNEQFF. In DNA form, the CDR3 reads TGTGCCAGCAGTTTTCGCCGCGGACTAGCGGGATCGTACAATGAGCAGTTCTTC.

This clonotype was seen many times. This chain links TRBV2 with TRBJ2-7, with 12 bases identical to TRBD2. The CDR3 runs 15 residues. The germline gives CDR1 SNHLY, CDR2 FYNNEI. The ends lost 6 bases at V and 7 bases at J; junction bases unmatched: 10. CDR3 sequence reads: CASRNLAGGPGEQYF. CDR3 sequence (DNA): TGTGCCAGCAGAAACCTAGCGGGAGGGCCTGGGGAGCAGTACTTC.

The J gene is TRBJ1-1, the V gene TRBV4-1; D may be TRBD1 (5 bases). CDR3 length equals 14 residues. The germline gives CDR1 MGHRA, CDR2 YSYEKL. Trimming took off 6 bases at V and 4 bases at J, with 15 bases between the two ends. In DNA form, the CDR3 reads TGCGCCAGCAGACTTACCCAGGGCTTCACTGAAGCTTTCTTT. It translates to CASRLTQGFTEAFF.

This clonotype was recorded only once. This CDR3 fails to terminate in the conserved phenylalanine or tryptophan, so it likely reflects a read error. The chain carries TRBV3-1 and TRBJ1-2, with D possibly being TRBD1 (6 bases). CDR1 is LGHDT, CDR2 YNNKEL, per germline (reference sequence). V lost 6 bases and J lost 0, with 17 bases in between. The CDR3 has 16 amino acids. Here the CDR3 DNA reads TGTGCCAGCAGTCCCGGGACATTTTCGTCTAACTATGGCTACACCTTA. Its protein product is CASSPGTFSSNYGYTL.

This clonotype was detected many times. This chain links TRBV6-1 with TRBJ2-7, with TRBD2 matching 9 bases. CDR1 MNHNS and CDR2 SASEGT come from the germline V gene. V was pared by 5 bases and J by 1 base, with 6 bases of the junction left unmatched. This CDR3 contains 15 residues. The CDR3 DNA is TGTGCCAGCAGTTATGAAGCGGGGGGTTCCTACGAGCAGTACTTC. Translating gives CASSYEAGGSYEQYF.

This clonotype was detected ten times or more. This chain joins TRBV3-1 and TRBJ2-7; no firm D call. The V gene lost 1 base and the J gene lost 0 bases, with 7 bases spanning the gap. The CDR3 spans 14 residues. Germline CDR1 reads LGHDT; CDR2 reads YNNKEL (reference sequence). CDR3 sequence: CASSQAPGSYEQYF. CDR3 coding DNA: TGTGCCAGCAGCCAAGCGCCGGGCTCCTACGAGCAGTACTTC.